This T cell receptor beta chain derives from a study of blood T cell repertoires in COVID-19. Study as a whole: From T cells, B-cell-depleted T cells, or PBMCs came the material, which was cDNA or gDNA.

Assay used: immunoSEQ multiplex PCR; TCRdb lists only in-frame clones, some missing. The data hold 220,000 or so clones, with about 80% observed a single time. Germline V gives CDR1 MGHRA, CDR2 YSYEKL. The CDR3 is 18 residues long. Trimming shortened V by 3 bases and J by 1 base, and 22 bases separated the two germline ends. The sample was peripheral blood. This receptor was obtained from a woman older than 75 with acute or convalescent COVID-19. The chain carries TRBV4-1 and TRBJ2-7; maybe TRBD1 (5 bases). The CDR3 DNA reads as TGCGCCAGCAGCCATCGGCTCAGGGCGCCAACGTCGTCCTACGAGCAGTACTTC. As protein: CASSHRLRAPTSSYEQYF.